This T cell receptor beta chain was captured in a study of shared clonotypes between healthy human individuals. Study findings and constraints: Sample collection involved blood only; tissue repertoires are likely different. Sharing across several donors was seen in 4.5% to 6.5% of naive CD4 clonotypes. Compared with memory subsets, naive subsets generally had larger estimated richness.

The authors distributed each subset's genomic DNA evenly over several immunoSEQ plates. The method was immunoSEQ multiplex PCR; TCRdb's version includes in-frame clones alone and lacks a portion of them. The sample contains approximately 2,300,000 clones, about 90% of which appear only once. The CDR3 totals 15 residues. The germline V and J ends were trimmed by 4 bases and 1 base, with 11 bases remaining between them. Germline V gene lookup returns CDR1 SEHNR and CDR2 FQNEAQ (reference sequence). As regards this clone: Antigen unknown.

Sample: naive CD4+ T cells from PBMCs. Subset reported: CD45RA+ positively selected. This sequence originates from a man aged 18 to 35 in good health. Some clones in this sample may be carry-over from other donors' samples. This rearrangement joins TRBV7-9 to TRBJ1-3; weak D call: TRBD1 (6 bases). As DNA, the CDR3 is TGTGCCAGCAGCTCTTCCGACAGGTCTGGAAACACCATATATTTT. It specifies CASSSSDRSGNTIYF.